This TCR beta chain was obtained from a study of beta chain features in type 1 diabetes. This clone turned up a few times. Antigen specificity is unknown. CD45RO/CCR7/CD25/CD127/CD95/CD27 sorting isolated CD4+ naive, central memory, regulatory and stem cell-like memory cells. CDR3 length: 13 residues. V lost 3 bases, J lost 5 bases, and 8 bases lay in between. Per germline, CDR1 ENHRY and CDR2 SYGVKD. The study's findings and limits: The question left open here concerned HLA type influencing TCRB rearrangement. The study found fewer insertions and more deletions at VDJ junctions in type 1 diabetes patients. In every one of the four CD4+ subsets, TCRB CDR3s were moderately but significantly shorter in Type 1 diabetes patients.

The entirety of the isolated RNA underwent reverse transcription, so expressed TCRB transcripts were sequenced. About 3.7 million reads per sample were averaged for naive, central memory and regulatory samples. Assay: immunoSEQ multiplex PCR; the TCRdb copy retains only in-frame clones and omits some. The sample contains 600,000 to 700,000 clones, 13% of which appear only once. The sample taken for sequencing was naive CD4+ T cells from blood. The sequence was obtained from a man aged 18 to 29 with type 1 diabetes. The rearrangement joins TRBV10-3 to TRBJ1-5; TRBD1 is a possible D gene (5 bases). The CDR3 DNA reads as TGTGCCATCAGTGATCGGGGGGATCAGCCCCAGCATTTT. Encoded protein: CAISDRGDQPQHF.